Each of the 5 T cell receptor beta chains below was sequenced from the same sample in a study of monozygotic twins with inflammatory bowel disease. One entry per CDR3 protein, without DNA, is what TCRdb gives after re-calling the 5' RACE reads. The sample holds around 400,000 distinct CDR3 sequences. The specimen sequenced was blood. Receptors originate from a human donor with ulcerative colitis or Crohn's disease, or a healthy co-twin of an affected twin (not recorded which).

The CDR3 protein is CASRLADTGELFF. The chain couples TRBV5-1 to TRBJ2-2; TCRdb's D gene call, TRBD2, goes unchecked for lack of DNA. CDR3 length: 13 residues. Germline lookup yields CDR1 SGHRS and CDR2 YFSETQ.

The chain recombines TRBV7-6 with TRBJ2-5; the D call from TCRdb, TRBD2, cannot be confirmed without DNA. CDR3 length: 17 residues. Germline CDR1 and CDR2: SGHVS and FNYEAQ. CDR3 region: CASSFVPRGGSQETQYF.

The chain is built from TRBV11-2 and TRBJ2-1; TCRdb selects TRBD2, and the lack of DNA leaves this call unchecked. The CDR3 is 18 residues long. Germline CDR1 SGHAT, CDR2 FQNNGV. The CDR3 here is CASSPLGGRMGAYNEQFF. The full variable domain, its missing parts supplied by reference TRBV11-2 and TRBJ2-1, is EAGVAQSPRYKIIEKRQSVAFWCNPISGHATLYWYQQILGQGPKLLIQFQNNGVVDDSQLPKDRFSAERLKGVDSTLKIQPAKLEDSAVYLCASSPLGGRMGAYNEQFFGPGTRLTVL.

The chain couples TRBV20-1 to TRBJ2-3. Germline CDR1 DFQATT, CDR2 SNEGSKA (reference sequence). This CDR3 spans 12 amino acids. CDR3 protein: CSAGPLGDTQYF.

This sequence joins TRBV6-1 and TRBJ2-3; TCRdb's D gene call, TRBD1, goes unchecked for lack of DNA. There are 14 residues in the CDR3. CDR1 and CDR2 from the germline V gene are MNHNS and SASEGT. The CDR3 is CASRMAGGTDTQYF.